This record covers a single T cell receptor (beta chain). Across several immunoSEQ plates, the genomic DNA of each subset was split evenly. Profiled with immunoSEQ multiplex PCR; TCRdb holds only in-frame clones, not every one. The sample includes some 1,400,000 clones, roughly 96% of them seen just once. This entry belongs to a study of shared clonotypes between healthy human individuals. The wider study: Researchers drew samples from two women and a few men aged 18 to 49.

There are 15 residues in the CDR3. Germline values: CDR1 MNHNS, CDR2 SASEGT. V shed 6 bases and J shed 0 bases, with 12 bases lying between them. The sample was naive CD4+ T cells sorted from blood. Sample subset: CD45RA+ positively selected. The TCR comes from a man aged 30 to 45 in good health. The chain uses TRBV6-1 and TRBJ1-3, with D unresolved. The CDR3 DNA reads as TGTGCCAGCAGATCCCACCCGAGCTCTGGAAACACCATATATTTT. Protein sequence: CASRSHPSSGNTIYF.